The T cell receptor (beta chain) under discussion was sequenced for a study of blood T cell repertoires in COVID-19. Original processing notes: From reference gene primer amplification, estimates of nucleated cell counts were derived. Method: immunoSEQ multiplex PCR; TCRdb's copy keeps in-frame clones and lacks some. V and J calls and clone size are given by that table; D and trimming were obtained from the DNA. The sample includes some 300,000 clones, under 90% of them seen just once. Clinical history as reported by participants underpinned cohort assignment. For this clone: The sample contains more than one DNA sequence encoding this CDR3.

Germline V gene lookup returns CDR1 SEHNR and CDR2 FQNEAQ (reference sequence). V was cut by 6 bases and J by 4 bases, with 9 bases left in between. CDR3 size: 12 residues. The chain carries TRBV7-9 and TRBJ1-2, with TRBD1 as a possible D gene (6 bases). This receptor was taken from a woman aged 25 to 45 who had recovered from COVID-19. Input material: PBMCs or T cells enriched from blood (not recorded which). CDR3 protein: CASSLDSYGYTF. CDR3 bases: TGTGCCAGCAGTTTGGACAGCTATGGCTACACCTTC.